This T cell receptor beta chain was captured in a study of blood T cells in healthy people across ages. Study-level results: Significant beta diversity loss was already apparent by age 40, declining roughly linearly.

The length of the CDR3 is 17 residues. The germline V gene has CDR1 SEHNR and CDR2 FQNEAQ (reference sequence). V lost 5 bases to trimming and J lost 6 bases; unmatched junction nucleotides: 14. Then a second PCR, running roughly 7 to 11 cycles, was carried out with a sample-barcoded 5' primer and a J-beta primer mix. From the 5' RACE reads, TCRdb called clonotypes with MiXCR, one entry per CDR3 protein. Here the sample spans around 500,000 distinct CDR3 sequences, around a quarter being singletons. This clonotype has only a few counts. Its target is not known. These same data were also listed under a study on T cells of mothers and their children. That study adds: Each mother yielded more than 9.5 million TCR beta CDR3 reads. Each child yielded some 3 million reads.

Sequencing input: blood. The gene calls are TRBV7-9 and TRBJ2-1, with 9 nucleotides matching TRBD2. This TCR came from a boy aged 2-15 years in good health. Written as DNA, the CDR3 is TGTGCCAGCAGCGACAGGGTGGCGGGAGGGCCTCTCAATGAGCAGTTCTTC. It yields the protein CASSDRVAGGPLNEQFF.